A selection of T cell receptor beta chains follows, all from one sample in a study of T cells in Graves' hyperthyroidism and ophthalmopathy. TCRdb redid the calling of the multiplex PCR reads with MiXCR, one entry per CDR3 protein. The table has about 610,000 distinct CDR3 sequences, around 46% seen once. The specimen was peripheral blood or thyroid tissue (not recorded which). The receptors were gathered from a woman aged 18-30 years with Graves' hyperthyroidism. Each CDR3 is given with its conserved first and last residue. D genes are given only for firm matches. A clone size is listed for some rows: how often the clone was seen (once, few, many), or a class if it is expanded.

J gene,V gene,D gene,clone size,CDR3 protein,CDR3 DNA
TRBJ2-7,TRBV25-1,TRBD1,NA,CASSVSLGTDRYSYEQYF,TGTGCCAGCAGTGTTTCACTCGGGACAGACCGATACTCCTACGAGCAGTACTTC
TRBJ1-5,TRBV15,TRBD1,NA,CATSSPSGQGGNQPQHF,TGTGCCACCAGCAGCCCATCGGGACAGGGTGGCAATCAGCCCCAGCATTTT
TRBJ2-7,TRBV10-3,NA,many,CAIGLISEQYF,TGTGCCATCGGGCTAATCTCCGAGCAGTACTTC
TRBJ2-3,TRBV9,NA,NA,CGSSVMVGVTDTQYF,TGTGGCAGCAGCGTAATGGTGGGAGTCACAGATACGCAGTATTTT
TRBJ2-1,TRBV9,NA,few,CASSVGGDYNEQFF,TGTGCCAGCAGCGTGGGCGGGGACTACAATGAGCAGTTCTTC
TRBJ2-7,TRBV6-5,NA,NA,CASSYSRGTRYGQYF,TGTGCCAGCAGTTACTCGAGGGGGACCCGCTACGGGCAGTACTTC
TRBJ2-5,TRBV24-1,NA,NA,CATSKDGSGRETQYF,TGTGCCACCAGCAAGGACGGGAGTGGACGAGAGACCCAGTACTTC
TRBJ1-2,TRBV7-2,TRBD1,NA,CASSQVISYGTGVGYTF,TGTGCCAGCAGCCAAGTCATCAGTTACGGGACAGGGGTTGGCTACACCTTC
TRBJ2-1,TRBV9,TRBD2,NA,CASSVVLAGGKEQFF,TGTGCCAGCAGCGTAGTTCTAGCGGGAGGGAAGGAGCAGTTCTTC
TRBJ1-1,TRBV24-1,NA,many,CATSDSLAPDTEAFF,TGTGCCACCAGTGACTCACTTGCCCCGGACACTGAAGCTTTCTTT
TRBJ1-1,TRBV24-1,TRBD1,NA,CATSNLGTGGFAEAFF,TGTGCCACCAGTAATTTAGGGACAGGGGGATTCGCTGAAGCTTTCTTT
TRBJ1-2,TRBV20-1,NA,NA,CSAYTGTDAYNGYTF,TGCAGTGCTTACACCGGGACTGACGCCTACAATGGCTACACCTTC
TRBJ2-1,TRBV7-2,NA,NA,CASSFYENEQFF,TGTGCCAGCAGCTTTTATGAGAATGAGCAGTTCTTC
TRBJ2-7,TRBV4-1,NA,NA,CASSQDPGVGYEQYF,TGCGCCAGCAGCCAAGATCCTGGGGTAGGGTACGAGCAGTACTTC
TRBJ2-7,TRBV15,NA,once,CATSPWAGSSYEQYF,TGTGCCACCAGCCCCTGGGCGGGGAGCTCCTACGAGCAGTACTTC
TRBJ1-2,TRBV7-2,NA,NA,CASSLEGLRQTQYGYTF,TGTGCCAGCAGCTTAGAGGGACTACGGCAGACCCAGTATGGCTACACCTTC
TRBJ2-4,TRBV2,NA,NA,CATSAENIQYF,TGTGCCACCAGTGCCGAAAACATTCAGTACTTC
TRBJ1-5,TRBV2,NA,many,CARGRGSNQPQHF,TGTGCCAGAGGACGAGGGAGCAATCAGCCCCAGCATTTT
TRBJ2-5,TRBV11-3,NA,many,CASSLVEETQYF,TGTGCCAGCAGCTTAGTGGAAGAGACCCAGTACTTC
TRBJ2-7,TRBV12-3/TRBV12-4,TRBD1,once,CASSLYRDRVRACEQYF,TGTGCCAGCAGTTTGTACCGGGACAGGGTGCGCGCATGCGAGCAGTACTTC
TRBJ2-6,TRBV20-1,NA,NA,CSAMTDTSGANVLTF,TGCAGTGCTATGACGGACACCTCTGGGGCCAACGTCCTGACTTTC
TRBJ2-7,TRBV20-1,NA,many,CSVDFGQTYEQYF,TGCAGTGTCGACTTTGGACAGACCTACGAGCAGTACTTC
TRBJ2-1,TRBV20-1,TRBD2,NA,CSATGTRSKNEQFF,TGCAGTGCTACCGGGACTAGGAGTAAGAATGAGCAGTTCTTC
TRBJ1-2,TRBV7-2,NA,many,CASSLPAGSESGYTF,TGTGCCAGCAGCTTACCGGCAGGGTCGGAGAGTGGCTACACCTTC
TRBJ2-2,TRBV7-6,NA,many,CASSLTPFGGELFF,TGTGCCAGCAGCTTAACCCCCTTCGGTGGGGAGCTGTTTTTT
TRBJ2-5,TRBV24-1,NA,many,CATSRALGETQYF,TGTGCCACCAGCAGGGCCTTGGGGGAGACCCAGTACTTC
TRBJ2-7,TRBV7-3,TRBD1,few,CASSPWTGATTGYEQYF,TGTGCCAGCAGCCCCTGGACAGGGGCAACGACGGGCTACGAGCAGTACTTC
TRBJ1-1,TRBV6-1,NA,many,CASSELDIITEAFF,TGTGCCAGCAGTGAACTGGATATCATCACTGAAGCTTTCTTT
TRBJ1-6,TRBV7-7,TRBD1,many,CASSLGTGGGSPLHF,TGTGCTAGCAGCTTAGGGACAGGGGGAGGATCACCCCTCCACTTT
TRBJ2-7,TRBV6-6,TRBD1,NA,CASSQLTGTGLPYEQYF,TGTGCCAGCAGCCAACTAACCGGGACAGGGCTGCCGTACGAGCAGTACTTC
TRBJ1-1,TRBV14,NA,many,CASSGGVTEAFF,TGTGCCAGCAGCGGAGGGGTAACTGAAGCTTTCTTT
TRBJ1-1,TRBV10-2,NA,many,CASSESRGTEAFF,TGCGCCAGCAGTGAGTCGAGGGGGACTGAAGCTTTCTTT
TRBJ1-5,TRBV20-1,NA,many,CSAPDRNSNQPQHF,TGCAGTGCTCCCGACAGGAATAGCAATCAGCCCCAGCATTTT
TRBJ1-6,TRBV4-3,NA,many,CASSQDVPRSSYNSPLHF,TGCGCCAGCAGCCAAGATGTGCCTCGGAGCTCCTATAATTCACCCCTCCACTTT
TRBJ1-6,TRBV20-1,NA,NA,CSASPGGLQNSPLHF,TGCAGTGCTAGTCCAGGAGGACTACAGAATTCACCCCTCCACTTT
TRBJ1-1,TRBV10-3,NA,NA,CAIRKTSGGEVGNTEAFF,TGTGCCATTAGAAAGACTAGCGGAGGGGAGGTCGGGAACACTGAAGCTTTCTTT
TRBJ2-2,TRBV9,TRBD1,NA,CASSGGQGAGELFF,TGTGCCAGCAGCGGAGGACAGGGGGCCGGGGAGCTGTTTTTT
TRBJ1-2,TRBV10-3,TRBD1,NA,CAISGQGASGYTF,TGTGCCATCAGTGGACAGGGGGCATCGGGCTACACCTTC
TRBJ1-1,TRBV5-1,NA,NA,CASSLRSGTGQGSAFF,TGCGCCAGCAGCTTGAGGTCAGGAACGGGGCAGGGTTCTGCTTTCTTT
TRBJ2-7,TRBV6-5,NA,NA,CASSSRGGGVYEQYF,TGTGCCAGCAGTTCCCGGGGAGGCGGGGTCTACGAGCAGTACTTC
TRBJ2-7,TRBV7-3,NA,NA,CASSLFPRTGPSSYEQYF,TGTGCCAGCAGTTTATTCCCCCGTACAGGACCCAGCTCCTACGAGCAGTACTTC
TRBJ2-3,TRBV20-1,NA,NA,CSARVGGGTDTQYF,TGCAGTGCTAGAGTAGGAGGGGGCACAGATACGCAGTATTTT
TRBJ2-7,TRBV29-1,NA,many,CSVEGGGRYEQYF,TGCAGCGTTGAGGGGGGAGGTAGATACGAGCAGTACTTC
TRBJ1-2,TRBV6-5,TRBD1,many,CASSYGTARTTNYGYTF,TGTGCCAGCAGTTATGGGACAGCCCGGACTACTAACTATGGCTACACCTTC
TRBJ1-4,TRBV6-2/TRBV6-3,NA,many,CASSCRTIATNEKLFF,TGTGCCAGCAGTTGTCGGACAATCGCAACTAATGAAAAACTGTTTTTT